This T cell receptor beta chain was recovered during a study of cytomegalovirus exposure and HLA in healthy donors. Study-level information: It was reported in a later analysis that the 120 or so validation repertoires used the same platform as the roughly 640 first-cohort repertoires. Study-wide results and caveats: The study put 150 or so TCR beta chains on its list as cytomegalovirus-associated. Most observed TCR sequences were rare, whereas some public TCRs were detected in many donors. According to a subsequent analysis, TCR clusters from the first cohort were inclined to appear together in the roughly 110 validation repertoires.

The ends lost 4 bases at V and 4 bases at J; junction bases unmatched: 3. Germline CDR1 MNHNS, CDR2 SASEGT. This CDR3 is 15 amino acids long. Comment on this clone: Its antigen remains unidentified.

Libraries were prepared by immunoSEQ multiplex PCR; TCRdb keeps only in-frame clonotypes and omits some of them. The profile shows about 150,000 clones, about 87% of them singletons. The clonotype comes from a man aged 18 to 35 in good health and CMV-seropositive. The sequencing input was PBMCs. The chain is built from TRBV6-1 and TRBJ2-2; TRBD2 matches 10 bases. CDR3 sequence: CASSGLAGVTGELFF. For the CDR3, the DNA is TGTGCCAGCAGTGGGCTAGCGGGAGTCACCGGGGAGCTGTTTTTT.